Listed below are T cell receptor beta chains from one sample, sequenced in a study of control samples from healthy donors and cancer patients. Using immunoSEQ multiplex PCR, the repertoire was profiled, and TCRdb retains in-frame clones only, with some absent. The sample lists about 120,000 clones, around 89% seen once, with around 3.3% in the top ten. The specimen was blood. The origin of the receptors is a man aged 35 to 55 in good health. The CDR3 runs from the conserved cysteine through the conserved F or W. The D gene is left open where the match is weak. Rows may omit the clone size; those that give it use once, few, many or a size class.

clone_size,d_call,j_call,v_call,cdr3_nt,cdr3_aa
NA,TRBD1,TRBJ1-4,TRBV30,TGTGCCTGGAGTGTGGGGACAGGCTTGTTTTTGGAAAAACTGTTTTTT,CAWSVGTGLFLEKLFF
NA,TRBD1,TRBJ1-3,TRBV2,TGTGCCAGCAGAGGGAGACAGGGTATAACTAACACCATATATTTT,CASRGRQGITNTIYF
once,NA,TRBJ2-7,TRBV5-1,TGCGCCAGCAGCTTGGTTTCCACCGCCTACGAGCAGTACTTC,CASSLVSTAYEQYF
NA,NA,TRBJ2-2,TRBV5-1,TGCGCCAGCAGCTGGTCACAGAACACCGGGGAGCTGTTTTTT,CASSWSQNTGELFF
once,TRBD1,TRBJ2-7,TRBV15,TGTGCCACCAGCAGAGTAGGTACAGGGGGCTTGAACGAGCAGTACTTC,CATSRVGTGGLNEQYF
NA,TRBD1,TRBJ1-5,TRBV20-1,TGCAGTGCTAGTGGACAGGGATACAATCAGCCCCAGCATTTT,CSASGQGYNQPQHF
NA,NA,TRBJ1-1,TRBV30,TGTGCCTGGAGGGAACAGGGGAACACTGAAGCTTTCTTT,CAWREQGNTEAFF
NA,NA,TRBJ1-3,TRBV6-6,TGTGCCAGCAGTTACTCGACAGATATCTCTGGAAACACCATATATTTT,CASSYSTDISGNTIYF
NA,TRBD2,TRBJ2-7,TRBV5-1,TGCGCCAGCAGCTTGGGGCCGGGGGGCTACGAGCAGTACTTC,CASSLGPGGYEQYF
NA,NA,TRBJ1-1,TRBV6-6,TGTGCCAGCAGTTACTCGGCAGGGGCGTTGGAAGCTTTCTTT,CASSYSAGALEAFF
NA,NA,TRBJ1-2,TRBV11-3,TGTGCCAGCAGCTTAGAGGGGTCCCCAAGGGGCTACACCTTC,CASSLEGSPRGYTF
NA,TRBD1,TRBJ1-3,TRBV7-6,TGTGCCAGCAGCTCAGATACAGGGGTATTTTCTGGAAACACCATATATTTT,CASSSDTGVFSGNTIYF
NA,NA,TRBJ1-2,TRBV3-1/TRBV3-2,TGTGCCAGCAGCCAAGGATCCGTTAGCTACACCTTC,CASSQGSVSYTF
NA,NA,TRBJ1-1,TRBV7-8,TGTGCCAGCAGCTTATTAAGAGGGCGTGGGACTGAAGCTTTCTTT,CASSLLRGRGTEAFF
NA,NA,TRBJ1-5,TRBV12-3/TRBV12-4,TGTGCCAGCAGTTTAGATAGCAATCAGCCCCAGCATTTT,CASSLDSNQPQHF
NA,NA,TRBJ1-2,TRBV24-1,TGTGCCACCAGTGATTCAAGGGCCTACACCTTC,CATSDSRAYTF
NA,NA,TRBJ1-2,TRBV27,TGTGCCAGCAGGCTGGACACCTTTAATGGCTACACCTTC,CASRLDTFNGYTF